This T cell receptor (beta chain) originates from a study of blood T cell repertoires in COVID-19. Seattle patients were enrolled during active infection and followed longitudinally. Germline CDR1 and CDR2: SGDLS and YYNGEE. The CDR3 length is 17 residues. V lost 3 bases and J lost 0; bases outside the gene matches: 10. Per the authors' pipeline: It was from reference gene primer amplification that nucleated cell counts were estimated. The data were produced by immunoSEQ multiplex PCR, yet TCRdb's version contains in-frame clones alone and is incomplete. Clone size and V and J calls were adopted from that table, with D and trimming inferred from the DNA. The profile covers 200,000 to 250,000 clones, with around 90% appearing a single time and more than 0.7% taken by the ten largest.

The TCR was taken from a man between 60 and 75 years old with COVID-19, enrolled during active disease. This chain uses TRBV9 with TRBJ2-3; 7 positions match TRBD1. The sequencing sample was made of peripheral blood. The chain's CDR3 is CASSGGQQHISTDTQYF. CDR3 DNA sequence: TGTGCCAGCAGCGGGGGACAGCAGCATATTAGCACAGATACGCAGTATTTT.